This T cell receptor (beta chain) was found in a study of response to subunit inactivated influenza vaccine. Findings of the study overall: Every seasonal influenza vaccination brings in few new T cells, the authors suggested.

A note on this clonotype: Its antigen is unknown.

Deletions cut 3 bases from V and 11 bases from J, with 19 bases between. From germline, CDR1 is SGHTA and CDR2 FQGNSA. The CDR3 contains 14 residues. TCRdb re-derived calls from the RT-PCR reads in MiXCR, one entry per CDR3 protein. The repertoire consists of approximately 250,000 distinct CDR3 sequences, with 12% occurring once and the leading ten covering 7.8%. The V gene is TRBV7-2, the J gene TRBJ1-1; D remains ambiguous. The starting material was non-naive T cells sorted from PBMCs, obtained 14 to 15 days before vaccination. The TCR sequence derives from a man in his fifties who received an inactivated influenza vaccine. The CDR3 coding sequence is TGTGCCAGCAGCTTGTCCTTGGGGTTCGATGTGGCTTTCTTT. It is translated as CASSLSLGFDVAFF.